A selection of T cell receptor beta chains follows, all from one sample in a study of T cells in Graves' hyperthyroidism and ophthalmopathy. In TCRdb, the multiplex PCR reads were re-called with MiXCR into one record per CDR3 protein. Of fewer than 750,000 distinct CDR3 sequences in the sample, roughly 15% were seen once. Input material: blood. These receptor sequences come from a woman between 50 and 59 years old with Graves' ophthalmopathy. Each CDR3 is given with its conserved first and last residue. The D gene is left open where the match is weak. Size values are once, few and many counts, or a class for expanded clones, and some rows have none.

clone_size	v_call	d_call	j_call	cdr3_aa	cdr3_nt
many	TRBV7-9	TRBD1	TRBJ1-2	CASSRTGDNGYTF	TGTGCCAGCAGCCGGACAGGGGATAATGGCTACACCTTC
many	TRBV20-1	-	TRBJ2-5	CSATRVGVQETQYF	TGCAGTGCTACAAGGGTTGGGGTCCAGGAGACCCAGTACTTC
-	TRBV7-7	-	TRBJ1-4	CASSPGRNEKLFF	TGTGCTAGCAGCCCCGGGAGAAATGAAAAACTGTTTTTT
few	TRBV2	-	TRBJ1-4	CASSEAYLNEKLFF	TGTGCCAGCAGTGAGGCCTACCTCAATGAAAAACTGTTTTTT
few	TRBV9	-	TRBJ1-1	CASSVSPRNTEAFF	TGTGCCAGCAGCGTATCCCCCCGGAACACTGAAGCTTTCTTT
-	TRBV7-2	-	TRBJ2-1	CASSLTKGVDEQFF	TGTGCCAGCAGCTTAACTAAAGGGGTCGATGAGCAGTTCTTC
-	TRBV6-6	-	TRBJ1-1	CASSYTPVGTEAFF	TGTGCCAGCAGTTACACCCCGGTGGGGACTGAAGCTTTCTTT
many	TRBV28	-	TRBJ2-7	CASSPDSNYPYEQYF	TGTGCCAGCAGTCCAGACAGCAATTATCCCTACGAGCAGTACTTC
many	TRBV12-3/TRBV12-4	TRBD1	TRBJ1-1	CASSAPGQGDTEAFF	TGTGCCAGCAGTGCTCCGGGACAGGGAGACACTGAAGCTTTCTTT
-	TRBV6-2/TRBV6-3	TRBD2	TRBJ2-2	CASSLRTSGRVTGELFF	TGTGCCAGCAGTTTGCGGACTAGCGGGAGAGTCACCGGGGAGCTGTTTTTT
many	TRBV5-5	-	TRBJ2-2	CASSRVFGDTGELFF	TGTGCCAGCAGCCGCGTTTTCGGGGACACCGGGGAGCTGTTTTTT
-	TRBV19	-	TRBJ2-2	CASSIHGDTGELFF	TGTGCCAGTAGTATACATGGGGACACCGGGGAGCTGTTTTTT
few	TRBV7-9	TRBD2	TRBJ2-1	CASSSGLERERFHEQFF	TGTGCCAGCAGCTCGGGACTGGAGCGGGAGAGGTTCCATGAGCAGTTCTTC
few	TRBV20-1	-	TRBJ1-6	CSARKQADSPLHF	TGCAGTGCTAGAAAACAAGCGGATTCACCCCTCCACTTT
-	TRBV30	TRBD1	TRBJ1-6	CAWKPTGVNSPLHF	TGTGCCTGGAAGCCGACAGGGGTTAATTCACCCCTCCACTTT
few	TRBV6-4	-	TRBJ2-2	CASSEGGTGELFF	TGTGCCAGCAGTGAAGGGGGTACCGGGGAGCTGTTTTTT
-	TRBV12-3/TRBV12-4	-	TRBJ1-1	CASSSWREGGTEAFF	TGTGCCAGCAGTTCGTGGCGGGAGGGCGGCACTGAAGCTTTCTTT
many	TRBV11-3	-	TRBJ2-1	CASSLGAAYNEQFF	TGTGCCAGCAGCTTAGGAGCGGCGTACAATGAGCAGTTCTTC
-	TRBV28	-	TRBJ2-7	CASSHTGISSYEQYF	TGTGCCAGCAGCCACACAGGGATCAGCTCCTACGAGCAGTACTTC
many	TRBV6-6	-	TRBJ2-1	CASSYYLLQGLDEQFF	TGTGCCAGCAGTTACTATCTATTGCAGGGGTTGGATGAGCAGTTCTTC
many	TRBV11-1	-	TRBJ2-3	CASSPRAGFSTDTQYF	TGTGCCAGCAGCCCGCGGGCAGGGTTTAGCACAGATACGCAGTATTTT
many	TRBV13	-	TRBJ2-1	CASSLSVDNEQFF	TGTGCCAGCAGCTTATCCGTCGACAATGAGCAGTTCTTC
many	TRBV28	TRBD1	TRBJ2-3	CASSDRGEDTQYF	TGTGCCAGCAGTGACAGGGGTGAAGATACGCAGTATTTT